This T cell receptor (beta chain) was identified during a study of a mutant IDH1 vaccine in newly diagnosed glioma. Turning to the study itself: The start of vaccination came 4-6 weeks after radiotherapy alone, or with temozolomide cycles. Week 35 held visit V12, while week 47 held visit V13. Treated patients had a mean age of around 39 years and a sex split that was roughly 60% male and about 38% female.

Study-level findings and limits: The authors found pseudoprogression apparently unrelated to changes in top peripheral T cell clonotypes.

Comments on this clone: What it binds is unknown.

The time point here: week 47, end of study. Doses of 300 ug of mutant IDH1 20-mer peptide were given with topical imiquimod. Assay used: immunoSEQ multiplex PCR; TCRdb lists only in-frame clones, some missing. The repertoire holds about 34,000 clones, with 80% to 90% as singletons. The sequencing used PBMCs, collected from a glioma patient whose treatment included an IDH1 peptide vaccine. This receptor was identified in a woman aged 25 to 39 with glioma.

DNA for the CDR3: TGTGCCAGCAGCCTCCAAACAGGACCTGATAATTCACCCCTCCACTTT. It specifies CASSLQTGPDNSPLHF. The rearrangement joins TRBV5-5 to TRBJ1-6, with D perhaps TRBD1 (5 bases). V shed 4 bases and J shed 5 bases, with 16 bases lying between them. The CDR3 runs 16 residues. Germline-derived CDR1 and CDR2 are SGHKS and YYEKEE (reference sequence).